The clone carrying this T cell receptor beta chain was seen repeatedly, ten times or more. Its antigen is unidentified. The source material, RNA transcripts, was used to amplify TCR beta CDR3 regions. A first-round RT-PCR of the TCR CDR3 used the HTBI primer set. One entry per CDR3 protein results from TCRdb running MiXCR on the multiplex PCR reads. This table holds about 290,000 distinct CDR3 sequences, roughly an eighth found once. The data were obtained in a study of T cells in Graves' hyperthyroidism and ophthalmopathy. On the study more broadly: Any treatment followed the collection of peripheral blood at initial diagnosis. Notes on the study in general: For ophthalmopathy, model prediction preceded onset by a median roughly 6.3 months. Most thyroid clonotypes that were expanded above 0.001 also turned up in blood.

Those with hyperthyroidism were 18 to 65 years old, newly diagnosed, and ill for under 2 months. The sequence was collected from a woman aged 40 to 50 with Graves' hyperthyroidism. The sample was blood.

CDR3 sequence reads: CASSLGGFRNTEAFF. CDR3 nucleotides: TGTGCCAGCAGTTTAGGGGGCTTCCGGAACACTGAAGCTTTCTTT. The V call is TRBV28, the J call TRBJ1-1; tentative D call: TRBD1 (6 bases). This CDR3 is 15 amino acids long. V was cut by 2 bases and J by 1 base, with 11 bases left in between. The germline CDR1 and CDR2 sequences are MDHEN and SYDVKM.